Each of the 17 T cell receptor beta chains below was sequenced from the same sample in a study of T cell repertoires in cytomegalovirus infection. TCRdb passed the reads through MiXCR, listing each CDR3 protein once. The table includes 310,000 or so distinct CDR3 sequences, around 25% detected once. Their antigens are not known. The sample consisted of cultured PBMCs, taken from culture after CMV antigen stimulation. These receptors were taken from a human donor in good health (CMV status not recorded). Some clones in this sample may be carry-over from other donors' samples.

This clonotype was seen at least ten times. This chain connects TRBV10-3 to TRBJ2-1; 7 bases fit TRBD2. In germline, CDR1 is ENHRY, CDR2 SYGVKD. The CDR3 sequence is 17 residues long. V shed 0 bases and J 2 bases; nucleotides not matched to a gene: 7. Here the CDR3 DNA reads TGTGCCATCAGTGAGTCGATGGAGCGGGGACCCTACAATGAGCAGTTCTTC. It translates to CAISESMERGPYNEQFF.

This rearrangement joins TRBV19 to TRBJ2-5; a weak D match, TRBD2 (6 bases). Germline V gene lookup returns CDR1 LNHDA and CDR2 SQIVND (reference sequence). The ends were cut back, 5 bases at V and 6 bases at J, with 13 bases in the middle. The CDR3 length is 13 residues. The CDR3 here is CASSLLAGKTQYF. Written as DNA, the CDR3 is TGTGCCAGTAGTCTACTAGCTGGGAAGACCCAGTACTTC.

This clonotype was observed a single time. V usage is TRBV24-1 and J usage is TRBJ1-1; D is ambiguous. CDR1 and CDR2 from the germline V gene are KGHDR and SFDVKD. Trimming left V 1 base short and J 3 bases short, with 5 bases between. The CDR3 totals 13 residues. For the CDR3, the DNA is TGTGCCACCAGTGATTTAGGCCACACTGAAGCTTTCTTT. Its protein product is CATSDLGHTEAFF.

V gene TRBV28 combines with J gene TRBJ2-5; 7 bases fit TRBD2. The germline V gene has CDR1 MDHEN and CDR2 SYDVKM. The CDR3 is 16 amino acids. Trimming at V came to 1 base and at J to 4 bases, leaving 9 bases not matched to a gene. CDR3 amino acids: CASSLYGGSTLETQYF. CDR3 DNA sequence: TGTGCCAGCAGTTTATATGGCGGGAGTACGCTAGAGACCCAGTACTTC.

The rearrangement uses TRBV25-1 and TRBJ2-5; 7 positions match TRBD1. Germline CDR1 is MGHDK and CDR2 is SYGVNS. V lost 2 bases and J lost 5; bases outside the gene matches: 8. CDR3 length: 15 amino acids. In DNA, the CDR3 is TGTGCCAGCAGTGAACCGACAGGGTACAGGGAGACCCAGTACTTC. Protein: CASSEPTGYRETQYF.

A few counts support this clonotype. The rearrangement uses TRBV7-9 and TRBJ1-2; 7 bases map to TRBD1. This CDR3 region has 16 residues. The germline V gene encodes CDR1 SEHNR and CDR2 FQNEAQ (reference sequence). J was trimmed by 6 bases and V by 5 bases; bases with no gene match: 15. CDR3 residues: CASSPRTGGMMDGYTF. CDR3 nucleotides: TGTGCCAGCAGCCCTCGGACAGGTGGCATGATGGATGGCTACACCTTC.

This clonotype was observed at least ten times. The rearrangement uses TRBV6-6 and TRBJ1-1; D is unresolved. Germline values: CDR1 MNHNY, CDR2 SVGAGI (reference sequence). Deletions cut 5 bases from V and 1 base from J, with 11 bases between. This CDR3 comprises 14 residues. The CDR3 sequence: CASSPRLGNTEAFF. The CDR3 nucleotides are TGTGCCAGCAGTCCCCGTTTGGGGAACACTGAAGCTTTCTTT.

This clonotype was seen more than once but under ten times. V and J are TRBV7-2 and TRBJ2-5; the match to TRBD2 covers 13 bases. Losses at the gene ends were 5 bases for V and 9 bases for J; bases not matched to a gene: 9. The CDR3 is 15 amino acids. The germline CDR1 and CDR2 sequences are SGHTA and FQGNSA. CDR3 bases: TGTGCCAGCAGCACTGGACTAGCGGGGGCGAATTCCCAGTACTTC. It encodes CASSTGLAGANSQYF.

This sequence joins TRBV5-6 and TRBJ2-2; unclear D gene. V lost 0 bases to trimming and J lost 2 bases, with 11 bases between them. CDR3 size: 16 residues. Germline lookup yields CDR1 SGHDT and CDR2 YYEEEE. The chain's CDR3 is CASSLGAGVNTGELFF. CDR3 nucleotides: TGTGCCAGCAGCTTGGGGGCAGGAGTTAACACCGGGGAGCTGTTTTTT.

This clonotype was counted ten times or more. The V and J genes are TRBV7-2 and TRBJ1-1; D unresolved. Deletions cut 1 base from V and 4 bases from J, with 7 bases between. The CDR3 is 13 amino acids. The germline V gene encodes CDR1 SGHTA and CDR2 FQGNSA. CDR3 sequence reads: CASSLGGTTEAFF. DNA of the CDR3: TGTGCCAGCAGCTTAGGTGGCACCACTGAAGCTTTCTTT.

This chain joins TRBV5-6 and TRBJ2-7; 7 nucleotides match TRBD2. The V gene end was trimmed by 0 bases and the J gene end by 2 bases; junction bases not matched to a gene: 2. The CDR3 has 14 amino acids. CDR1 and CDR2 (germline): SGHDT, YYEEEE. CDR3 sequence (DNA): TGTGCCAGCAGCTTGGGGGGGGGTACCTACGAGCAGTACGTC. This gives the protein CASSLGGGTYEQYV.

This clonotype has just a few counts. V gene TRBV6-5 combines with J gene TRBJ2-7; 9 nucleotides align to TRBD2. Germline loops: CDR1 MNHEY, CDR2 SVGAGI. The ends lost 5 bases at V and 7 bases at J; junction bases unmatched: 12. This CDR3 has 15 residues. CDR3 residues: CASSPTASGMGEQYV. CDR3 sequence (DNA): TGTGCCAGCAGTCCGACGGCTAGCGGGATGGGTGAGCAGTACGTC.

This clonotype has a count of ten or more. The CDR3: CASTLGGTVKDYGYTF. For the CDR3, the DNA is TGTGCCAGCACCCTAGGGGGTACAGTAAAGGACTATGGCTACACCTTC. V usage is TRBV7-2 and J usage is TRBJ1-2; a possible D gene is TRBD1 (6 bases). The germline CDR1 and CDR2 sequences are SGHTA and FQGNSA. The CDR3 runs 16 residues. The V gene lost 7 bases and the J gene lost 3 bases, with 21 bases spanning the gap.

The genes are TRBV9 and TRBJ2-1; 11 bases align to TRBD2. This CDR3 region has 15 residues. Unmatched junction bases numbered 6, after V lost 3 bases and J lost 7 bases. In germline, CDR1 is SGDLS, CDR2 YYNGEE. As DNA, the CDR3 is TGTGCCAGCAGCGGCGACACTAGCGGGAGTAATGAGCAGTTCTTC. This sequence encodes CASSGDTSGSNEQFF.

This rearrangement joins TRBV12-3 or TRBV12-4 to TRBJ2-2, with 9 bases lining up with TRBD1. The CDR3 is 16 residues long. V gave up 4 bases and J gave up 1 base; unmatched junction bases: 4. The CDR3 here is CASSWGDRVNTGELFF. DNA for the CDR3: TGTGCCAGCAGTTGGGGGGACAGGGTGAACACCGGGGAGCTGTTTTTT.

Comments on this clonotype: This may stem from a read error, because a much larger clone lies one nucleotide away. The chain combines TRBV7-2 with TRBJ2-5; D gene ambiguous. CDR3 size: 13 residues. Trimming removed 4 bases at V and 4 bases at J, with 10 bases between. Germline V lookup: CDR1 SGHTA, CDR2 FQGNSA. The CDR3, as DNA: TGTGCCAGCAGCTCCGGTTGGGGAGAGACCCAGTACTTC. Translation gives CASSSGWGETQYF. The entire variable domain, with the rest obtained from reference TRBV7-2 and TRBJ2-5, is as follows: GAGVSQSPSNKVTEKGKDVELRCDPISGHTALYWYRQSLGQGLEFLIYFQGNSAPDKSGLPSDRFSAERTGGSVSTLTIQRTQQEDSAVYLCASSSGWGETQYFGPGTRLLVL.

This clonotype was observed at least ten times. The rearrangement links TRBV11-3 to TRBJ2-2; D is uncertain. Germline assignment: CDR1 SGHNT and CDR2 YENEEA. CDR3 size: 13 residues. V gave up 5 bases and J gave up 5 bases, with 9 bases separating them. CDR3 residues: CASSLEETGELFF. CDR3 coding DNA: TGTGCCAGCAGCCTTGAAGAGACCGGGGAGCTGTTTTTT.